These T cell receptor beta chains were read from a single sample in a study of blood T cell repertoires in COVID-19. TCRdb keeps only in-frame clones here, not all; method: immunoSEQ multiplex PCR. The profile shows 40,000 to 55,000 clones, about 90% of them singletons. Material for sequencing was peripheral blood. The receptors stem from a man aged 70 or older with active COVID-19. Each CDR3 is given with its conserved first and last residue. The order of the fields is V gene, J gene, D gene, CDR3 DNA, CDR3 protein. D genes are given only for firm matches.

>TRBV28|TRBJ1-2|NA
TGTGCCAGCAGTTTTCGGTCAGGAACCCCACGTGGGGCCTATGGCTACACCTTC
CASSFRSGTPRGAYGYTF
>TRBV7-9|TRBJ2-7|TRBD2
TGTGCCAGCAGCCCAAGCGGAGCGGGGTACGAGCAGTACTTC
CASSPSGAGYEQYF
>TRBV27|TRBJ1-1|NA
TGTGCCAGCAGTTTAGGGGCGGTGGGGAACACTGAAGCTTTCTTT
CASSLGAVGNTEAFF
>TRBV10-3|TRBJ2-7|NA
TGTGCCATCAGTGAGCCAAGCGGAAGCTCGTACGAGCAGTACTTC
CAISEPSGSSYEQYF
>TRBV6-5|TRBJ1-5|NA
TGTGCCAGCAGCTCCGGACTGATAGGCAATCAGCCCCAGCATTTT
CASSSGLIGNQPQHF
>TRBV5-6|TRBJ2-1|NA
TGTGCCAGCAGCTTGTCTCCGTCCAATGAGCAGTTCTTC
CASSLSPSNEQFF
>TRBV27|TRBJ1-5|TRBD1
TGTGCCAGCAGAGCCGGGACAGGGGGCAATCAGCCCCAGCATTTT
CASRAGTGGNQPQHF
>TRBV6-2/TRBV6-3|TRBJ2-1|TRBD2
TGTGCCAGCAGTTACTTTCCAGCGGGGGGGCCTCGGGAGCAGTTCTTC
CASSYFPAGGPREQFF
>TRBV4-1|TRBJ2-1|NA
TGCGCCAGCAGCCACATAGGCCTGACCGGGGGTAGCTCCTACAATGAGCAGTTCTTC
CASSHIGLTGGSSYNEQFF
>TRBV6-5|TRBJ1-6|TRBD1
TGTGCCAGCAGGAGGGACAGGACTAATTCACCCCTCCACTTT
CASRRDRTNSPLHF
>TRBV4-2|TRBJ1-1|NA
TGTGCCAGCAGCCAAGATTGGGGGGGCGCATCTGAAGCTTTCTTT
CASSQDWGGASEAFF
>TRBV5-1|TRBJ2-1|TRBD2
TGCGCCAGCAGGGCCGACGGGACTAGTCTTAATGAGCAGTTCTTC
CASRADGTSLNEQFF
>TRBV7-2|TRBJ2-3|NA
TGTGCCAGCAGCTTAGTGGGGGCGGATACGCAGTATTTT
CASSLVGADTQYF
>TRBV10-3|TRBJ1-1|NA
TGTGCCATCAGGACAGACATGAACACTGAAGCTTTCTTT
CAIRTDMNTEAFF